The 32 T cell receptor beta chains reported below all come from one sample, sequenced in a study of Ad26.COV2.S vaccination and SARS-CoV-2 variants. Noted treatment: roughly 20 received Ad26.COV2.S at low or high dose, single or two shots; about 5 received placebo; per-sample allocation not given. All samples were drawn on day 63, counting from the first vaccine or placebo injection. Assay used: immunoSEQ multiplex PCR; TCRdb lists only in-frame clones, some missing. The profile shows approximately 410,000 clones, about 90% of them singletons. Sequenced material: peripheral blood, taken in a trial of Ad26.COV2.S vaccine versus placebo. The receptors stem from a person between 18 and 65 years old who received the Ad26.COV2.S COVID-19 vaccine or a placebo.

The rearrangement links TRBV6-5 to TRBJ2-5, with D uncertain. CDR1 and CDR2 (germline): MNHEY, SVGAGI. This CDR3 is built from 14 residues. V was pared by 6 bases and J by 7 bases, with 18 bases between. CDR3 sequence: CASRSSGRSGTQYF. The DNA of the CDR3 is TGTGCCAGCAGATCCTCTGGGCGATCGGGGACCCAGTACTTC.

This sequence joins TRBV11-2 and TRBJ2-5; D gene unclear. The CDR3 extends over 16 amino acids. Germline V lookup: CDR1 SGHAT, CDR2 FQNNGV. With 1 base removed from V and 1 base from J, the gap between germline ends came to 13 bases. The CDR3 region is CASSLGPGTVQETQYF. The CDR3 DNA sequence: TGTGCCAGCAGCTTAGGTCCAGGCACGGTCCAAGAGACCCAGTACTTC.

The chain couples TRBV11-3 to TRBJ1-5, with D uncertain. CDR1 and CDR2 from the germline V gene are SGHNT and YENEEA. The CDR3 sequence is 14 residues long. The ends were cut back, 6 bases at V and 4 bases at J, with 13 bases in the middle. This CDR3 reads CASRIVCKNQPQHF. The CDR3 coding sequence is TGTGCCAGCAGAATCGTTTGTAAAAATCAGCCCCAGCATTTT.

This chain joins TRBV7-9 and TRBJ1-1; unclear D gene. The CDR3 has 13 residues. CDR1 is SEHNR, CDR2 FQNEAQ, per germline (reference sequence). Trimming removed 6 bases from V and 9 bases from J, with 17 bases in between. CDR3 loop: CASRTQTEAQAFF. In DNA, the CDR3 is TGTGCCAGCAGGACCCAGACGGAAGCACAAGCTTTCTTT.

The gene calls are TRBV19 and TRBJ2-6; D is possibly TRBD1 (6 bases). Germline assignment: CDR1 LNHDA and CDR2 SQIVND (reference sequence). There are 15 residues in the CDR3. V was shortened by 5 bases and J by 4 bases, with 12 bases between the two germline ends. The CDR3 sequence is CASSHTGTGANVLTF. The CDR3 DNA reads as TGTGCCAGTAGTCATACAGGGACGGGGGCCAACGTCCTGACTTTC. Full variable domain (remainder filled in from reference TRBV19 and TRBJ2-6): DGGITQSPKYLFRKEGQNVTLSCEQNLNHDAMYWYRQDPGQGLRLIYYSQIVNDFQKGDIAEGYSVSREKKESFPLTVTSAQKNPTAFYLCASSHTGTGANVLTFGAGSRLTVL.

This clone was seen just once. This chain joins TRBV7-2 and TRBJ2-7; the D is unclear. In germline, CDR1 is SGHTA, CDR2 FQGNSA. The CDR3 sequence is 14 residues long. Trimming took off 1 base at V and 6 bases at J, with 13 bases between the two ends. CDR3 in amino acids: CASSLVLGRSEQYF. CDR3 nucleotide sequence: TGTGCCAGCAGCTTAGTTCTCGGCAGGTCCGAGCAGTACTTC. Full variable domain (missing parts from reference TRBV7-2 and TRBJ2-7): GAGVSQSPSNKVTEKGKDVELRCDPISGHTALYWYRQSLGQGLEFLIYFQGNSAPDKSGLPSDRFSAERTGGSVSTLTIQRTQQEDSAVYLCASSLVLGRSEQYFGPGTRLTVT.

The chain joins TRBV5-3 to TRBJ1-5; the match to TRBD1 covers 7 bases. TRBV5-3 is annotated as an ORF whose role is uncertain. This CDR3 is 13 amino acids long. The DNA for the CDR3 is TGTGGAATGACAGGGCAGGGGGGTCAGCCCCAGCATTTT. It codes for CGMTGQGGQPQHF.

This chain connects TRBV4-1 to TRBJ1-2; maybe TRBD1 (6 bases). The CDR3 has 15 residues. Between the trimmed V and J ends, which lost 6 bases and 4 bases, there was a span of 18 bases. Germline assignment: CDR1 MGHRA and CDR2 YSYEKL. The CDR3 sequence is CASSTPESRGYGYTF. CDR3 coding DNA: TGCGCCAGCAGTACCCCGGAAAGCAGGGGCTATGGCTACACCTTC.

This sequence joins TRBV29-1 and TRBJ1-2, with 8 bases fitting TRBD1. The CDR3 runs 12 residues. Germline values: CDR1 SQVTM, CDR2 ANQGSEA. After removal of 3 bases from V and 10 bases from J, the junction contained 7 bases not matched to a gene. In DNA, the CDR3 is TGCAGCGTTGAGGCCAGGGGGCGTACCTACACCTTC. Amino acids: CSVEARGRTYTF.

This chain links TRBV5-1 with TRBJ2-3; D gene unclear. Looked up from germline, CDR1 is SGHRS and CDR2 is YFSETQ. V shed 3 bases and J shed 1 base, with 6 bases lying between them. The CDR3 runs 13 residues. CDR3: CASSYTGTDTQYF. Written as DNA, the CDR3 is TGCGCCAGCAGCTATACGGGCACAGATACGCAGTATTTT.

The rearrangement uses TRBV4-3 and TRBJ2-2, with 7 bases matching TRBD1. The germline gives CDR1 LGHNA, CDR2 YSLEER. This CDR3 spans 18 amino acids. Germline trimming cut 3 bases from V and 2 bases from J; bases unmatched to any gene: 12. Here the CDR3 reads CASSQEDRAPLNTGELFF. The DNA of the CDR3 is TGCGCCAGCAGCCAGGAAGACAGGGCCCCATTAAACACCGGGGAGCTGTTTTTT.

The chain is built from TRBV14 and TRBJ2-4; maybe TRBD2 (6 bases). The CDR3 spans 17 residues. Looked up from germline, CDR1 is SGHDN and CDR2 is FVKESK. Trimming left V 5 bases short and J 0 bases short, with 17 bases between. CDR3 region: CASSAAYQTRAKNIQYF. The CDR3 nucleotides are TGTGCCAGCAGCGCCGCTTATCAGACTAGAGCCAAAAACATTCAGTACTTC.

The V gene is TRBV3-1 (or the pseudogene TRBV3-2), the J gene TRBJ1-4; TRBD1 might be the D (5 bases). Germline V gives CDR1 LGHDT, CDR2 YNNKEL (reference sequence). The CDR3 consists of 15 residues. The V and J ends lost 1 base and 8 bases respectively, with 14 bases between them. DNA for the CDR3: TGTGCCAGCAGCCAAGTGCCCAGGGTTTCCGAAAAACTGTTTTTT. This sequence encodes CASSQVPRVSEKLFF.

The rearrangement uses TRBV18 and TRBJ2-1; D is perhaps TRBD1 or TRBD2 (5 bases each). Trimming removed 4 bases from V and 6 bases from J, with 16 bases in between. From germline, CDR1 is KGHSH and CDR2 LQKENI. CDR3 length equals 15 residues. In DNA form, the CDR3 reads TGTGCCAGCTCACTTGGAACGGGGCAGGGCAATGAGCAGTTCTTC. Translation: CASSLGTGQGNEQFF.

The chain carries TRBV9 and TRBJ2-1; D is unclear. V dropped 5 bases and J dropped 4 bases, with 13 bases sitting between them. CDR1 is SGDLS, CDR2 YYNGEE, per germline. The CDR3 length is 14 residues. CDR3 loop: CASSTNVEYNEQFF. In DNA, the CDR3 is TGTGCCAGCAGTACGAATGTCGAGTACAATGAGCAGTTCTTC. Full variable domain (rest looked up from reference TRBV9 and TRBJ2-1): DSGVTQTPKHLITATGQRVTLRCSPRSGDLSVYWYQQSLDQGLQFLIQYYNGEERAKGNILERFSAQQFPDLHSELNLSSLELGDSALYFCASSTNVEYNEQFFGPGTRLTVL.

The genes are TRBV29-1 and TRBJ2-5; D might be TRBD2 (5 bases). Deletions cut 8 bases from V and 0 bases from J, with 10 bases between. This CDR3 contains 12 residues. Germline V gene sequence: CDR1 SQVTM, CDR2 ANQGSEA. This chain's CDR3 is CSIAGNQETQYF. The CDR3 nucleotides read TGCAGCATTGCCGGGAACCAAGAGACCCAGTACTTC.

The chain couples TRBV4-1 to TRBJ2-7, with D uncertain. Trimming cost V 0 bases and J 2 bases, with 11 bases left between them. Germline assignment: CDR1 MGHRA and CDR2 YSYEKL. The CDR3 length is 15 residues. The chain's CDR3 is CASSQDQTVTYEQYF. The CDR3 DNA sequence: TGCGCCAGCAGCCAAGATCAGACGGTAACCTACGAGCAGTACTTC.

About this clone: One end of the junction fails to match germline, which may point to a read error. The chain links TRBV3-1 (or the pseudogene TRBV3-2) to TRBJ2-1, with D unresolved. The CDR3 totals 14 residues. Germline V gives CDR1 LGHDT, CDR2 YNNKEL (reference sequence). The CDR3 DNA reads TGTGCCAGCAGCCAACCCCAGAAACTCAATGAGCAGCTCTTC. Translation: CASSQPQKLNEQLF.

The rearrangement uses TRBV6-6 and TRBJ2-7, with TRBD1 matching over 7 bases. V shed 7 bases, J shed 0 bases, and the junction held 6 bases outside the gene matches. CDR1 MNHNY and CDR2 SVGAGI come from the germline V gene (reference sequence). The CDR3 loop spans 14 amino acids. Written as DNA, the CDR3 is TGTGCCAGCACTTTACAGGGGCCCTCCTACGAGCAGTACTTC. Translation gives CASTLQGPSYEQYF.

The rearrangement uses TRBV7-9 and TRBJ1-4; maybe TRBD1 (5 bases). Trimming took off 2 bases at V and 3 bases at J, with 13 bases between the two ends. The CDR3 extends over 16 amino acids. Germline CDR1 is SEHNR and CDR2 is FQNEAQ (reference sequence). The CDR3 is CASSLWTGTANEKLFF. The CDR3 DNA sequence: TGTGCCAGCAGCTTATGGACCGGGACGGCTAATGAAAAACTGTTTTTT.

This clone has more than one count but fewer than ten. The chain links TRBV28 to TRBJ2-7, with 8 bases matching TRBD2. This CDR3 spans 15 amino acids. J gave up 3 bases and V 5 bases, and 9 bases lay outside the gene matches. Germline V lookup: CDR1 MDHEN, CDR2 SYDVKM. The CDR3 nucleotides read TGTGCCAGCAGTAGTCCCGGGACTAGTGACTACGAGCAGTACTTC. Translated: CASSSPGTSDYEQYF.

CDR3 amino acids: CASSLDRGYYGYTF. CDR3 in DNA: TGTGCCAGCAGCCTCGACAGGGGGTACTATGGCTACACCTTC. V usage is TRBV14 and J usage is TRBJ1-2, with 9 bases that match TRBD1. The germline V gene encodes CDR1 SGHDN and CDR2 FVKESK. This CDR3 spans 14 amino acids. The V segment lost 4 bases and the J segment 3 bases; nucleotides outside the gene matches: 3.

The chain combines TRBV5-4 with TRBJ2-7; 11 nucleotides align to TRBD2. J lost 3 bases, V lost 0 bases, and 2 bases had no gene match. CDR3 length: 15 residues. Germline assignment: CDR1 SGHNT and CDR2 YYREEE (reference sequence). This CDR3 reads CASSLGTSGYYEQYF. CDR3 in DNA: TGTGCCAGCAGCTTGGGGACTAGCGGGTACTACGAGCAGTACTTC.

The gene calls are TRBV7-8 and TRBJ2-7; D not resolved. CDR3 length: 15 amino acids. The V and J ends lost 1 base and 3 bases respectively, with 13 bases between them. Looked up from germline, CDR1 is SGHVS and CDR2 is FQNEAQ. This CDR3 is CASSLVGSDHYEQYF. The CDR3 nucleotides are TGTGCCAGCAGCTTAGTAGGATCAGACCACTACGAGCAGTACTTC. The whole variable domain, remainder taken from reference TRBV7-8 and TRBJ2-7, is GAGVSQSPRYKVAKRGQDVALRCDPISGHVSLFWYQQALGQGPEFLTYFQNEAQLDKSGLPSDRFFAERPEGSVSTLKIQRTQQEDSAVYLCASSLVGSDHYEQYFGPGTRLTVT.

The chain couples TRBV18 to TRBJ2-7, with TRBD2 identical over 11 bases. J lost 1 base, V lost 6 bases, and 11 bases had no gene match. Germline loops: CDR1 KGHSH, CDR2 LQKENI. The CDR3 loop spans 17 amino acids. The CDR3 nucleotides are TGTGCCAGCTCCTACGGACTAGCGGGCAATTTTTCCTACGAGCAGTACTTC. Protein product: CASSYGLAGNFSYEQYF.

The chain joins TRBV5-4 to TRBJ2-3, with TRBD1 matching 7 bases. The V gene's germline CDR1 is SGHNT and CDR2 YYREEE (reference sequence). The CDR3 spans 17 residues. J was trimmed by 4 bases and V by 3 bases; bases with no gene match: 14. The CDR3 is CASSSRNHRGGADTQYF. CDR3 in DNA: TGTGCCAGCAGCTCGAGAAATCACAGGGGTGGAGCAGATACGCAGTATTTT.

The V gene is TRBV18, the J gene TRBJ2-2; no definite D call. Germline CDR1 and CDR2: KGHSH and LQKENI. The V end lost 2 bases, the J end lost 6 bases, and 10 bases lay between the germline ends. The length of the CDR3 is 14 residues. The CDR3 region is CASSPRLGSGELFF. In nucleotides, the CDR3 is TGTGCCAGCTCACCAAGGCTAGGGTCCGGGGAGCTGTTTTTT.

This clone was detected only a few times. The chain links TRBV28 to TRBJ1-1, with D perhaps matching TRBD1 (6 bases). Trimming took 6 bases from V and 5 from J, leaving 13 bases between them. This CDR3 comprises 13 residues. Germline values: CDR1 MDHEN, CDR2 SYDVKM. CDR3 residues: CASSGRGRTEAFF. The CDR3 DNA reads as TGTGCCAGCAGCGGAAGGGGGAGGACTGAAGCTTTCTTT. The entire variable domain, with the rest obtained from reference TRBV28 and TRBJ1-1, is as follows: DVKVTQSSRYLVKRTGEKVFLECVQDMDHENMFWYRQDPGLGLRLIYFSYDVKMKEKGDIPEGYSVSREKKERFSLILESASTNQTSMYLCASSGRGRTEAFFGQGTRLTVV.

This clone has just one count. The chain combines TRBV20-1 with TRBJ1-5, with a tentative D call TRBD1 (5 bases). The germline gives CDR1 DFQATT, CDR2 SNEGSKA (reference sequence). CDR3 length: 13 amino acids. Trimming removed 3 bases from V and 4 bases from J, with 10 bases in between. The CDR3, as DNA: TGCAGTGCTAGTTGGCAGGGAAATCAGCCCCAGCATTTT. Residues: CSASWQGNQPQHF.

This chain uses TRBV7-8 with TRBJ1-5, with 7 bases matching TRBD1. V lost 3 bases and J lost 5; bases outside the gene matches: 4. Germline V gives CDR1 SGHVS, CDR2 FQNEAQ. The length of the CDR3 is 14 residues. The CDR3 loop is CASSLGTDDQPQHF. CDR3 nucleotides: TGTGCCAGCAGCTTGGGGACAGACGATCAGCCCCAGCATTTT.

The rearrangement joins TRBV7-9 to TRBJ1-5; D is possibly TRBD1 (5 bases). This CDR3 comprises 14 residues. Germline V CDR1 and CDR2: SEHNR, FQNEAQ (reference sequence). Trimming removed 5 bases from V and 1 base from J, with 9 bases in between. In DNA form, the CDR3 reads TGTGCCAGCAGCCAGACAGCAAGCAATCAGCCCCAGCATTTT. Its protein is CASSQTASNQPQHF.

The chain carries TRBV24-1 and TRBJ2-1; TRBD2 aligns across 10 bases. Germline V gene sequence: CDR1 KGHDR, CDR2 SFDVKD. This CDR3 region has 15 residues. V was clipped by 2 bases and J by 4 bases; unmatched bases: 1. The CDR3 loop is CATSDSLAGYNEQFF. The CDR3 nucleotides read TGTGCCACCAGTGATTCACTAGCGGGGTACAATGAGCAGTTCTTC.